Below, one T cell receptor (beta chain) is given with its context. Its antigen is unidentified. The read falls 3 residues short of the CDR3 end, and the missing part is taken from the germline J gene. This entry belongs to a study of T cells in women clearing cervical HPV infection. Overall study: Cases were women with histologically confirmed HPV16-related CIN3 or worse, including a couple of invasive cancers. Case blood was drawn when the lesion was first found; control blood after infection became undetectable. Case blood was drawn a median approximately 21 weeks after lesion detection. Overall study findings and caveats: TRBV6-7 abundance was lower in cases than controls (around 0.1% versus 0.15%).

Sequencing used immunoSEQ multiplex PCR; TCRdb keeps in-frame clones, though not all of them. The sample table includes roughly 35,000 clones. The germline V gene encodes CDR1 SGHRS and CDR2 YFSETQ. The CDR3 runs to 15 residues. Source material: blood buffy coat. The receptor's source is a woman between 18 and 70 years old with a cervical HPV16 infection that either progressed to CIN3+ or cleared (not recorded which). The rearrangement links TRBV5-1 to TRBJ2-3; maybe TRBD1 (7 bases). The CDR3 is CASSPVPTGTQPQYF. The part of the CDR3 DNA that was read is TGCGCCAGCAGCCCAGTACCGACAGGGACTCAGCCG.